This T cell receptor (beta chain) was documented in a study of a mutant IDH1 vaccine in newly diagnosed glioma. At the level of the study: The sex distribution of treated patients was around 60% male and roughly 38% female, with a mean age of 40.4 years. It was radiotherapy, temozolomide, or both that patients received previously, with most receiving both. Overall study results and limits: Patients showed vaccine-induced immune responses at a rate of roughly 93%.

Stated time point: week 35, safety follow-up. Doses consisted of 300 ug of mutant IDH1 20-mer peptide each, paired with topical imiquimod. Each astrocytoma in the donors was new, WHO grade 3 or 4, IDH1-mutant and ATRX-lost. CDR1 is SGHAT, CDR2 FQNNGV, per germline. The CDR3 length is 16 residues. The V gene end was trimmed by 3 bases and the J gene end by 2 bases; junction bases not matched to a gene: 8. This clone was recorded a few times. Its antigen is unknown. Measured with immunoSEQ multiplex PCR; TCRdb has only the in-frame clones, and not every one. This sample carries about 54,000 clones, about 86% of them seen once, and the ten largest clones take about 1.6%.

The sequence came from a middle-aged man with glioma. This sample comprised PBMCs, obtained from a glioma patient whose treatment included an IDH1 peptide vaccine. This sequence joins TRBV11-2 and TRBJ2-3, with 7 nucleotides matching TRBD1. The CDR3 loop reads CASSFNTGVPTDTQYF. CDR3 bases: TGTGCCAGCAGCTTTAATACAGGGGTCCCCACAGATACGCAGTATTTT.